A selection of T cell receptor beta chains follows, all from one sample in a study of beta chain features in type 1 diabetes. The table came from immunoSEQ multiplex PCR; TCRdb's copy has only in-frame clones and leaves some out. The table shows 200,000 to 250,000 clones, with about 15% occurring only once. Material: naive CD4+ T cells from blood. The receptors come from a man aged 30 to 39 with type 1 diabetes. CDR3s include the opening cysteine and the closing phenylalanine or tryptophan. The order of the fields is clone size, D gene, J gene, V gene, CDR3 DNA, CDR3 protein. A D gene is named only where the DNA matches it firmly. Clone size is given for some rows only: seen once, a few or many times, or a class if the clone is expanded.

clone size: few
D gene: -
J gene: TRBJ2-3
V gene: TRBV5-1
CDR3 DNA: TGCGCCAGCAGCTTGGAACTGAACACAGATACGCAGTATTTT
CDR3 protein: CASSLELNTDTQYF

clone size: few
D gene: TRBD2
J gene: TRBJ2-3
V gene: TRBV30
CDR3 DNA: TGTGCCTGGAGTCTAGCGGGGGTAGATACGCAGTATTTT
CDR3 protein: CAWSLAGVDTQYF

clone size: -
D gene: -
J gene: TRBJ1-6
V gene: TRBV5-1
CDR3 DNA: TGCGCCAGCAGCTTGATTGGGAGGGTGTTGAGTTCACCCCTCCACTTT
CDR3 protein: CASSLIGRVLSSPLHF

clone size: few
D gene: -
J gene: TRBJ2-3
V gene: TRBV7-2
CDR3 DNA: TGTGCCAGCAGCCGGGACTTCTCAGATACGCAGTATTTT
CDR3 protein: CASSRDFSDTQYF

clone size: -
D gene: TRBD1
J gene: TRBJ1-2
V gene: TRBV2
CDR3 DNA: TGTGCCAGCAGCACATACCAACAGGGGGCCTATGGCTACACCTTC
CDR3 protein: CASSTYQQGAYGYTF

clone size: few
D gene: -
J gene: TRBJ2-2
V gene: TRBV12-5
CDR3 DNA: TGTGCTAGTGGTCCCCGAGATGTTTTCCCTAGCTTTGGCGGGGAGCTGTTTTTT
CDR3 protein: CASGPRDVFPSFGGELFF

clone size: -
D gene: -
J gene: TRBJ1-5
V gene: TRBV19
CDR3 DNA: TGTGCCAGTAGCTCTACGGGGGTTCAGCCCCAGCATTTT
CDR3 protein: CASSSTGVQPQHF

clone size: few
D gene: -
J gene: TRBJ2-5
V gene: TRBV6-6
CDR3 DNA: TGTGCCAGCAGGGCCCAAGAGACCCAGTACTTC
CDR3 protein: CASRAQETQYF

clone size: -
D gene: -
J gene: TRBJ2-7
V gene: TRBV6-5
CDR3 DNA: TGTGCCACCACCAAGGGAGACCGGTACGAGCAGTACTTC
CDR3 protein: CATTKGDRYEQYF

clone size: -
D gene: -
J gene: TRBJ1-5
V gene: TRBV19
CDR3 DNA: TGTGCCAGTAGTTACCGAGGGGGGGACCGAGAGCTTTGGCCCCAGCATTTT
CDR3 protein: CASSYRGGDRELWPQHF

clone size: few
D gene: -
J gene: TRBJ2-3
V gene: TRBV30
CDR3 DNA: TGTGCCTGGAGGGCGGGGTCCACAGATACGCAGTATTTT
CDR3 protein: CAWRAGSTDTQYF

clone size: -
D gene: -
J gene: TRBJ2-1
V gene: TRBV2
CDR3 DNA: TGTGCCAGCAGTGATTCCCTAGTGAACAATGAGCAGTTCTTC
CDR3 protein: CASSDSLVNNEQFF

clone size: -
D gene: -
J gene: TRBJ1-6
V gene: TRBV10-3
CDR3 DNA: TGTGCCATCAGTGGGGGGCAGAACAATTCACCCCTCCACTTT
CDR3 protein: CAISGGQNNSPLHF

clone size: few
D gene: -
J gene: TRBJ1-4
V gene: TRBV18
CDR3 DNA: TGTGCCAGCTCACCAGACACCTCAACTAATGAAAAACTGTTTTTT
CDR3 protein: CASSPDTSTNEKLFF

clone size: few
D gene: -
J gene: TRBJ1-2
V gene: TRBV2
CDR3 DNA: TGTGCCAGCAGTCAGGAGGGCCGGCTCGGCTACACCTTC
CDR3 protein: CASSQEGRLGYTF

clone size: -
D gene: -
J gene: TRBJ2-3
V gene: TRBV4-1
CDR3 DNA: TGCGCCAGCAGCCAAGCTTGGGGCGCGGGCACAGATACGCAGTATTTT
CDR3 protein: CASSQAWGAGTDTQYF

clone size: -
D gene: -
J gene: TRBJ1-5
V gene: TRBV19
CDR3 DNA: TGTGCCAGTAGTATGGGGCCTAATCAGCCCCAGCATTTT
CDR3 protein: CASSMGPNQPQHF

clone size: few
D gene: -
J gene: TRBJ1-4
V gene: TRBV15
CDR3 DNA: TGTGCCACCAGCAGAGACCATGGGGGGGCTAATGAAAAACTGTTTTTT
CDR3 protein: CATSRDHGGANEKLFF

clone size: -
D gene: TRBD1
J gene: TRBJ1-1
V gene: TRBV12-5
CDR3 DNA: TGTGCTAGTGGTTTGCCCAGAAAGGGACAGGGCGCTGAAGCTTTCTTT
CDR3 protein: CASGLPRKGQGAEAFF

clone size: few
D gene: TRBD1
J gene: TRBJ1-1
V gene: TRBV7-9
CDR3 DNA: TGTGCCAGCAGCGTCGACAGGGTGAACACTGAAGCTTTCTTT
CDR3 protein: CASSVDRVNTEAFF

clone size: -
D gene: TRBD1
J gene: TRBJ2-7
V gene: TRBV2
CDR3 DNA: TGTGCCAGCAGCCGACAGGGATACATATCTAGCCCGCTTGCCTACGAGCAGTACTTC
CDR3 protein: CASSRQGYISSPLAYEQYF

clone size: -
D gene: TRBD1
J gene: TRBJ1-4
V gene: TRBV5-1
CDR3 DNA: TGCGCCAGCAGCATACAACAGGGGGCACGTGAAAAACTGTTTTTT
CDR3 protein: CASSIQQGAREKLFF

clone size: -
D gene: -
J gene: TRBJ1-1
V gene: TRBV5-1
CDR3 DNA: TGCGCCAGCAGCTTGGCAGATAACACTGAAGCTTTCTTT
CDR3 protein: CASSLADNTEAFF

clone size: few
D gene: -
J gene: TRBJ2-7
V gene: TRBV7-9
CDR3 DNA: TGTGCCAGCAGCTTAAAATGGTCCGGCGAGCAGTACTTC
CDR3 protein: CASSLKWSGEQYF

clone size: few
D gene: TRBD2
J gene: TRBJ2-1
V gene: TRBV5-1
CDR3 DNA: TGCGCCAGCAGCTCGAGACTAGCGGGAGTACGTTCGAATGAGCAGTTCTTC
CDR3 protein: CASSSRLAGVRSNEQFF

clone size: -
D gene: TRBD1
J gene: TRBJ2-7
V gene: TRBV7-9
CDR3 DNA: TGTGCCAGCAGCTTATATCGCCGTTGGGGACAGAGCTCCTACGAGCAGTACTTC
CDR3 protein: CASSLYRRWGQSSYEQYF

clone size: -
D gene: TRBD2
J gene: TRBJ2-5
V gene: TRBV25-1
CDR3 DNA: TGTGCCAGCAGTGAATCCGGGCGGGGGCAAGAGACCCAGTACTTC
CDR3 protein: CASSESGRGQETQYF

clone size: -
D gene: TRBD2
J gene: TRBJ2-5
V gene: TRBV18
CDR3 DNA: TGTGCCAGCTCACCACTAGCGGGGGGACTTCAAGAGACCCAGTACTTC
CDR3 protein: CASSPLAGGLQETQYF

clone size: few
D gene: -
J gene: TRBJ2-7
V gene: TRBV7-2
CDR3 DNA: TGTGCCAGCAGCTTAGCGGGAGACTACGAGCAGTACTTC
CDR3 protein: CASSLAGDYEQYF

clone size: -
D gene: TRBD2
J gene: TRBJ2-2
V gene: TRBV5-6
CDR3 DNA: TGTGCCAGCTATCTCCGGTCCGGGACTAGCTCCGGGGAGCTGTTTTTT
CDR3 protein: CASYLRSGTSSGELFF

clone size: -
D gene: TRBD2
J gene: TRBJ2-3
V gene: TRBV9
CDR3 DNA: TGTGCCAGCAGCGTAGCGGCGACTAGCGACGGTAGCACAGATACGCAGTATTTT
CDR3 protein: CASSVAATSDGSTDTQYF

clone size: -
D gene: -
J gene: TRBJ2-3
V gene: TRBV6-5
CDR3 DNA: TGTGCCAGCACCCTAGCGTCTAGCACAGATACGCAGTATTTT
CDR3 protein: CASTLASSTDTQYF

clone size: -
D gene: -
J gene: TRBJ2-1
V gene: TRBV14
CDR3 DNA: TGTGCCAGCAGCCAACTAGCTCAACCGGGGCAGTTCTTC
CDR3 protein: CASSQLAQPGQFF

clone size: few
D gene: TRBD2
J gene: TRBJ2-3
V gene: TRBV18
CDR3 DNA: TGTGCCAGCTCACCACTAGTTGGGACTAGTAGCACAGATACGCAGTATTTT
CDR3 protein: CASSPLVGTSSTDTQYF

clone size: few
D gene: -
J gene: TRBJ2-2
V gene: TRBV5-1
CDR3 DNA: TGCGCCAGCAGCGACGTGCTAGCCACCGGGGAGCTGTTTTTT
CDR3 protein: CASSDVLATGELFF

clone size: -
D gene: TRBD2
J gene: TRBJ2-5
V gene: TRBV6-5
CDR3 DNA: TGTGCCAGCAGTTCCTTACTAGCGGGGGCACAAGAGACCCAGTACTTC
CDR3 protein: CASSSLLAGAQETQYF

clone size: -
D gene: TRBD1
J gene: TRBJ2-2
V gene: TRBV11-1
CDR3 DNA: TGTGCCAGCAGATCGACAGGGGCCAACACCGGGGAGCTGTTTTTT
CDR3 protein: CASRSTGANTGELFF

clone size: -
D gene: -
J gene: TRBJ2-5
V gene: TRBV7-9
CDR3 DNA: TGTGCCAGCAGCGCAACAGGGAGGGGGATCTCAGAGACCCAGTACTTC
CDR3 protein: CASSATGRGISETQYF

clone size: -
D gene: TRBD2
J gene: TRBJ2-1
V gene: TRBV11-2
CDR3 DNA: TGTGCCAGCAGCTTAGGCGCGGGGGGCTACAATGAGCAGTTCTTC
CDR3 protein: CASSLGAGGYNEQFF

clone size: few
D gene: TRBD1
J gene: TRBJ1-1
V gene: TRBV5-1
CDR3 DNA: TGCGCCAGCAGCTCGGGACAGGGTAACACTGAAGCTTTCTTT
CDR3 protein: CASSSGQGNTEAFF

clone size: few
D gene: TRBD1
J gene: TRBJ2-5
V gene: TRBV19
CDR3 DNA: TGTGCCAGTAGCAGGGACAGGGGGAAAGAGACCCAGTACTTC
CDR3 protein: CASSRDRGKETQYF

clone size: few
D gene: -
J gene: TRBJ2-7
V gene: TRBV5-4
CDR3 DNA: TGTGCCAGCAGCTTTGATCTGAGCTACGAGCAGTACTTC
CDR3 protein: CASSFDLSYEQYF

clone size: few
D gene: TRBD2
J gene: TRBJ2-7
V gene: TRBV5-1
CDR3 DNA: TGCGCCAGCAGCTTGGATTCGGGAGCGGGGGCCTACGAGCAGTACTTC
CDR3 protein: CASSLDSGAGAYEQYF

clone size: few
D gene: TRBD1
J gene: TRBJ1-5
V gene: TRBV7-9
CDR3 DNA: TGTGCCAGCAGCTTAGGGACAGGGGTTAGTCAGCCCCAGCATTTT
CDR3 protein: CASSLGTGVSQPQHF

clone size: -
D gene: TRBD1
J gene: TRBJ1-2
V gene: TRBV5-1
CDR3 DNA: TGCGCCAGCAGCTTCCAACCGGGGACAGCCTATGGCTACACCTTC
CDR3 protein: CASSFQPGTAYGYTF

clone size: -
D gene: -
J gene: TRBJ2-7
V gene: TRBV15
CDR3 DNA: TGTGCCACGGGGACTTCCTACGAGCAGTACTTC
CDR3 protein: CATGTSYEQYF

clone size: few
D gene: -
J gene: TRBJ2-5
V gene: TRBV2
CDR3 DNA: TGTGCCAGCAGTGAGTCCGTGGAGACCCAGTACTTC
CDR3 protein: CASSESVETQYF

clone size: -
D gene: TRBD1
J gene: TRBJ2-1
V gene: TRBV7-6
CDR3 DNA: TGTGCCAGCAGCTCCGGACAGGGGCCGCAGTTCTTC
CDR3 protein: CASSSGQGPQFF